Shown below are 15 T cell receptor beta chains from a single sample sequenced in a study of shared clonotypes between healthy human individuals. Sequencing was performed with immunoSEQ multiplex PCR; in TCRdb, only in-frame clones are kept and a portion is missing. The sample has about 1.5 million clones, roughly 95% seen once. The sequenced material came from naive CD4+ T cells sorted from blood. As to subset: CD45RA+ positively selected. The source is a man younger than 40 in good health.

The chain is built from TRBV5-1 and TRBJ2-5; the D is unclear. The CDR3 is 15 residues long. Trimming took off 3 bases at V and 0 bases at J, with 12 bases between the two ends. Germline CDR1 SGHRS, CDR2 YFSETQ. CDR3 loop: CASSSMLGYQETQYF. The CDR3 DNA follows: TGCGCCAGCAGCTCGATGCTGGGGTACCAAGAGACCCAGTACTTC.

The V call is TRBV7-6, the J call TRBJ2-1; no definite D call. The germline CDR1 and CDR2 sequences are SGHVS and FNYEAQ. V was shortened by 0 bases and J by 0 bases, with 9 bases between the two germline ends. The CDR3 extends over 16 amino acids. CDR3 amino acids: CASSLAAASSYNEQFF. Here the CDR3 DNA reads TGTGCCAGCAGCTTAGCGGCGGCGAGCTCCTACAATGAGCAGTTCTTC.

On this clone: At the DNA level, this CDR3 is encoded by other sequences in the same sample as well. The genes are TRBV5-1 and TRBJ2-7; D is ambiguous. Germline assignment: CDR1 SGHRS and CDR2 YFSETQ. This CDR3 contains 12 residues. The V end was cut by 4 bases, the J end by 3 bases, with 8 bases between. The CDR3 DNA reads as TGCGCCAGCAGCACCGACAACTACGAGCAGTACTTC. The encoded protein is CASSTDNYEQYF.

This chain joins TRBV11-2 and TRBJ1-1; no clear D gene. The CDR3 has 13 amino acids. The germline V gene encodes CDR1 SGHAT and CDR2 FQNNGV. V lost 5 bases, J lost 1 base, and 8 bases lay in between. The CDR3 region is CASSARQNTEAFF. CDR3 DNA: TGTGCCAGCAGCGCGCGACAGAACACTGAAGCTTTCTTT.

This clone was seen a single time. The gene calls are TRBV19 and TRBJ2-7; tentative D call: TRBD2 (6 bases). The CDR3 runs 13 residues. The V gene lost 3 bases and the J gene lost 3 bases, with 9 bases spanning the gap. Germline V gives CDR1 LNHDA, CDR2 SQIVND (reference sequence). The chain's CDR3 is CASSMEGNYEQYF. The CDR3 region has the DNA TGTGCCAGTAGTATGGAGGGGAACTACGAGCAGTACTTC.

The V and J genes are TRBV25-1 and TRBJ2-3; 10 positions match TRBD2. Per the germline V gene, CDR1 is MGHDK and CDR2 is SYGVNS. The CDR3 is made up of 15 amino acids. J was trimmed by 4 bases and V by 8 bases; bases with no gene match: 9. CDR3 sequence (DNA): TGTGCCAGCTCCCTTCTAGCGGGAGATTCAGATACGCAGTATTTT. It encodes CASSLLAGDSDTQYF.

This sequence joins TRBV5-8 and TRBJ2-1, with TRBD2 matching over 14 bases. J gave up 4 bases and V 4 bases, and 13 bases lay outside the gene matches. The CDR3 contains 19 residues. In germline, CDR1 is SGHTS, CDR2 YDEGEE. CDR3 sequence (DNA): TGTGCCAGCAGCCCCACGGGAGGACTAGCGGGAGGCGGATACAATGAGCAGTTCTTC. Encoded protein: CASSPTGGLAGGGYNEQFF. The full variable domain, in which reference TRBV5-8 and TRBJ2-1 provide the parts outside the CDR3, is EAGVTQSPTHLIKTRGQQATLRCSPISGHTSVYWYQQALGLGLQFLLWYDEGEERNRGNFPPRFSGRQFPNYSSELNVNALELEDSALYLCASSPTGGLAGGGYNEQFFGPGTRLTVL.

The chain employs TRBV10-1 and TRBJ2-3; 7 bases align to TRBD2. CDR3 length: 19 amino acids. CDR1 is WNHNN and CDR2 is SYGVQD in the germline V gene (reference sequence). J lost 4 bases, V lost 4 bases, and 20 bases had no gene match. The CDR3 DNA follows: TGCGCCAGCAGTGCATGGAGGTCCGTCGGCGGGAGCCGGGCAGATACGCAGTATTTT. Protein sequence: CASSAWRSVGGSRADTQYF.

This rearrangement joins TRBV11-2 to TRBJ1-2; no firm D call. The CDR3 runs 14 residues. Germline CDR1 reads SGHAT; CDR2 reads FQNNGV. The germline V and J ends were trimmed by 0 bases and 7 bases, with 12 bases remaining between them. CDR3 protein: CASSLDRGPGGYTF. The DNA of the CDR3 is TGTGCCAGCAGCTTAGATAGAGGGCCTGGTGGCTACACCTTC.

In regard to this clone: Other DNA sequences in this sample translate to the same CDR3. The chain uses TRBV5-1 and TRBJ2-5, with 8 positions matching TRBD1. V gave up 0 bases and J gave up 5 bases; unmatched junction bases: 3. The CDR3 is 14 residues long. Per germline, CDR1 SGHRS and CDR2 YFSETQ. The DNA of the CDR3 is TGCGCCAGCAGCTTGGTAGGACAGGGTGAGACCCAGTACTTC. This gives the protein CASSLVGQGETQYF.

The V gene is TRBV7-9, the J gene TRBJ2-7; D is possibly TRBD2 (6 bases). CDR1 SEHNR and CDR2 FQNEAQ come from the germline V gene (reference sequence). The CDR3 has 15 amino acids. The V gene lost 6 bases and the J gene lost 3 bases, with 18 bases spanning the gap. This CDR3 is CASSSLSGDFYEQYF. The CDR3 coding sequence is TGTGCCAGCAGTTCCTTGTCGGGAGACTTCTACGAGCAGTACTTC.

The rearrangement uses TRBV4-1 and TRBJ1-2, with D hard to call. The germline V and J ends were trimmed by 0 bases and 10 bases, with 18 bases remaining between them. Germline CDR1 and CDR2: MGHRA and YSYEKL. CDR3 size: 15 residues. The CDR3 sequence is CASSQERAQSRNYTF. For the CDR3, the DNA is TGCGCCAGCAGCCAAGAACGGGCCCAATCTAGGAACTACACCTTC.

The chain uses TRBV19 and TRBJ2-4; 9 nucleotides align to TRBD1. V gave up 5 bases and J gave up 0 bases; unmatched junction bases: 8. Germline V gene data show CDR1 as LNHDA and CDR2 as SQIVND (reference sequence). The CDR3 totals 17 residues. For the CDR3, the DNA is TGTGCCAGTAGTTCCCGACAGGGGGACCTAGCCAAAAACATTCAGTACTTC. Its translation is CASSSRQGDLAKNIQYF. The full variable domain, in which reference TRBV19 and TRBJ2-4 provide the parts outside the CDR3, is DGGITQSPKYLFRKEGQNVTLSCEQNLNHDAMYWYRQDPGQGLRLIYYSQIVNDFQKGDIAEGYSVSREKKESFPLTVTSAQKNPTAFYLCASSSRQGDLAKNIQYFGAGTRLSVL.

The CDR3 nucleotides read TGTGCCAGCAGAGCCGGAGCAGGGGGCGATCAGCCCCAGCATTTT. Its protein is CASRAGAGGDQPQHF. The chain recombines TRBV6-1 with TRBJ1-5, with 8 bases aligning to TRBD1. The V gene's germline CDR1 is MNHNS and CDR2 SASEGT. The CDR3 consists of 15 residues. With 6 bases clipped from V and 5 bases from J, the junction kept 9 bases outside the gene matches.

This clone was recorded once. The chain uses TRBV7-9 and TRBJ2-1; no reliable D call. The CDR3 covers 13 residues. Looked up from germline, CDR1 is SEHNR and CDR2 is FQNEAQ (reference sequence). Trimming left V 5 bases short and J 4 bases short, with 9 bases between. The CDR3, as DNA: TGTGCCAGCAGCCATTCCTCTTACAATGAGCAGTTCTTC. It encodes CASSHSSYNEQFF.